These T cell receptor beta chains were read from a single sample in a study of T cell responses to AZD1222 COVID-19 vaccine. Assay used: immunoSEQ multiplex PCR; TCRdb lists only in-frame clones, some missing. The sample records 95,000 to 100,000 clones, around nine tenths being singletons. The sequences come from peripheral blood, collected on day 0 of AZD1222 vaccination. The receptors shown here come from an adult in good health. The CDR3 runs from the conserved cysteine through the conserved F or W. A D gene is named only where the DNA matches it firmly. Only part of the rows carry a size: once, few, many, or a class if the clone is expanded.

NA,TRBJ1-5,TRBV6-2/TRBV6-3,TRBD1,TGTGCCAGCAGCGAGAGGGGGCCGCTGAGCAATCAGCCCCAGCATTTT,CASSERGPLSNQPQHF
NA,TRBJ2-1,TRBV11-2,TRBD2,TGTGCCAGCAGCTTACGAGCGAGCGGGAGCAGTGAGCAGTTCTTC,CASSLRASGSSEQFF
once,TRBJ2-5,TRBV5-1,NA,TGCGCCAGCAGCTCCGAAATCCGGGCCGAGACCCAGTACTTC,CASSSEIRAETQYF
NA,TRBJ1-5,TRBV2,NA,TGTGCCAGCAGTGCGGACACCTCCAATCAGCCCCAGCATTTT,CASSADTSNQPQHF
NA,TRBJ1-6,TRBV2,NA,TGTGCCAGCAGTGACCAGGGGATGCATAATTCACCCCTCCACTTT,CASSDQGMHNSPLHF
NA,TRBJ2-7,TRBV28,TRBD1,TGTGCCAGCAGACCCGGGACAGGGGGACAGTACGAGCAGTACTTC,CASRPGTGGQYEQYF
NA,TRBJ1-2,TRBV7-9,TRBD1,TGTGCCAGCAGCTTAGAACAGGGGGCATACTATGGCTACACCTTC,CASSLEQGAYYGYTF
NA,TRBJ2-2,TRBV24-1,TRBD1,TGTGCCACCAGTGATTTGCCGGGCAGGGGGCAGGCCGGGGAGCTGTTTTTT,CATSDLPGRGQAGELFF
NA,TRBJ2-2,TRBV7-2,TRBD1,TGTGCCAGCAGAGGGACAGGCTGGCTCGGGGAGCTGTTTTTT,CASRGTGWLGELFF
NA,TRBJ2-5,TRBV5-8,TRBD1,TGTGCCAGCAGACCGACAGGGGTAGAGACCCAGTACTTC,CASRPTGVETQYF
NA,TRBJ2-3,TRBV9,TRBD2,TGTGCCAGCAGCTCGACTAGCGGGGGTGGCACAGATACGCAGTATTTT,CASSSTSGGGTDTQYF
NA,TRBJ2-1,TRBV24-1,TRBD2,TGTGCCACCAGTGACGGGACTAGCGGGGGGAGCTCCTACAATGAGCAGTTCTTC,CATSDGTSGGSSYNEQFF
NA,TRBJ2-5,TRBV28,TRBD2,TGTGCCAGCACCCAGACGGGACTAGCTCAAGAGACCCAGTACTTC,CASTQTGLAQETQYF
NA,TRBJ2-5,TRBV7-9,NA,TGTGCCAGCAGCTATCGGGGTCAGGCCCAGTACTTC,CASSYRGQAQYF
NA,TRBJ2-7,TRBV4-1,TRBD2,TGCGCCAGCAGCCAATCCCGAACTAGCGGGAGTCCCCGCGAGCAGTACTTC,CASSQSRTSGSPREQYF
once,TRBJ1-6,TRBV6-5,TRBD1,TGTGCCAGCAGGGGAGGGACAGCCTCACCCCTCCACTTT,CASRGGTASPLHF
NA,TRBJ1-4,TRBV7-8,NA,TGTGCCAGCAGCCCGACGAGGAGTAATAATGAAAAACTGTTTTTT,CASSPTRSNNEKLFF
NA,TRBJ2-3,TRBV27,NA,TGTGCCAGCAGTCCGCAGATGAGGGGCACAGATACGCAGTATTTT,CASSPQMRGTDTQYF
NA,TRBJ2-3,TRBV7-8,NA,TGTGCCAGCAGCCCCCCAGCAGATACGCAGTATTTT,CASSPPADTQYF
NA,TRBJ2-1,TRBV7-3,TRBD2,TGTGCCAGCAGCTCCAACCGGGAGGGTGAGCAGTTCTTC,CASSSNREGEQFF
NA,TRBJ2-7,TRBV4-2,NA,TGTGCCAGCAGCCAAGATGGGGGAGTAGGGTACGAGCAGTACTTC,CASSQDGGVGYEQYF
NA,TRBJ1-3,TRBV7-8,NA,TGTGCCAGCAGCTTACGGGGGATTGGAAACACCATATATTTT,CASSLRGIGNTIYF
NA,TRBJ2-7,TRBV27,TRBD1,TGTGCCAGCAGTATACTTCCGGGACAGGGCACCTACGAGCAGTACTTC,CASSILPGQGTYEQYF
once,TRBJ1-1,TRBV19,NA,TGTGCCAGTGCCCTGAACACTGAAGCTTTCTTT,CASALNTEAFF